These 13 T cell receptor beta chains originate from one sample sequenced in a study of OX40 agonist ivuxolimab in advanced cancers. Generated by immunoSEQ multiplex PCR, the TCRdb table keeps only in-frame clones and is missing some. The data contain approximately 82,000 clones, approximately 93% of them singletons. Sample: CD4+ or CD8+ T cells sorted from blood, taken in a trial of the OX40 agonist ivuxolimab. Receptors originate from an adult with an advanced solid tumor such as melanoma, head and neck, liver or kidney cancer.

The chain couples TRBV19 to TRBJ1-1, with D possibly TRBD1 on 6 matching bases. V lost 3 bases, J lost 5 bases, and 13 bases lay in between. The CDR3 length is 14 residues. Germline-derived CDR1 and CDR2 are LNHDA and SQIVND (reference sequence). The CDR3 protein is CASSISGARTEAFF. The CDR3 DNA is TGTGCCAGTAGTATCTCGGGGGCCCGGACTGAAGCTTTCTTT.

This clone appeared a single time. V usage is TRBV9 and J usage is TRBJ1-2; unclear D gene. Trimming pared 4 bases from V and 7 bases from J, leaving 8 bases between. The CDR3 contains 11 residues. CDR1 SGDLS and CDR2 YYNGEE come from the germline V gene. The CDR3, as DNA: TGTGCCAGCAGCTCCACCGGTGGCTACACCTTC. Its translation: CASSSTGGYTF.

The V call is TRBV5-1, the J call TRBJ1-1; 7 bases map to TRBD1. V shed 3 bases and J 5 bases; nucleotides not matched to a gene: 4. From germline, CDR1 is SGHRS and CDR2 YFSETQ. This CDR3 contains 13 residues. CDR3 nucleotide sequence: TGCGCCAGCAGCTACGAGACAGGGACTGAAGCTTTCTTT. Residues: CASSYETGTEAFF.

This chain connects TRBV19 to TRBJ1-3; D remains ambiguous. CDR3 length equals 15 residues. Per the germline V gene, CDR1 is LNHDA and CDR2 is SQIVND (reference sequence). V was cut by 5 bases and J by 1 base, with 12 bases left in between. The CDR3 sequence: CASSRGPGSGNTIYF. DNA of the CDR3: TGTGCCAGTAGTCGTGGTCCGGGGTCTGGAAACACCATATATTTT.

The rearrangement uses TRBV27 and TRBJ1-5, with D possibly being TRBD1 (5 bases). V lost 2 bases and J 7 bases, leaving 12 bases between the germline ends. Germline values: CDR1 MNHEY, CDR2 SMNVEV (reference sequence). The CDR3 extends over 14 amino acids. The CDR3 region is CASSLRRVGQPQHF. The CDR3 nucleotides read TGTGCCAGCAGTTTACGCAGGGTAGGCCAGCCCCAGCATTTT.

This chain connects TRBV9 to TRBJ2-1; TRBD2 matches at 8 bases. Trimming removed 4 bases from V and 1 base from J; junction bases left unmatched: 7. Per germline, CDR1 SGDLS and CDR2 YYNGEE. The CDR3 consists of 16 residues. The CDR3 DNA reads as TGTGCCAGCAGCCATCCCCGGGGGGGATCCTACAATGAGCAGTTCTTC. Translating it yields CASSHPRGGSYNEQFF.

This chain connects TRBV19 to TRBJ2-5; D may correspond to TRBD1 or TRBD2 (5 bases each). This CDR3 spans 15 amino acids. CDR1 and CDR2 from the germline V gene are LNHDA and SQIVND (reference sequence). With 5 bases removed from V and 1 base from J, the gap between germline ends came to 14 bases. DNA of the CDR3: TGTGCCAGTAGTGTCTTCCGGGACGGCCAAGAGACCCAGTACTTC. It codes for CASSVFRDGQETQYF.

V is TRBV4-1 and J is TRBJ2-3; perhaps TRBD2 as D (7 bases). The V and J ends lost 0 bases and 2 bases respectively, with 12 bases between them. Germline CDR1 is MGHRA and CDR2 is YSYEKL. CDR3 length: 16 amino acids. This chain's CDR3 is CASSQDAGAYTDTQYF. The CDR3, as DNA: TGCGCCAGCAGCCAAGATGCGGGGGCCTACACAGATACGCAGTATTTT.

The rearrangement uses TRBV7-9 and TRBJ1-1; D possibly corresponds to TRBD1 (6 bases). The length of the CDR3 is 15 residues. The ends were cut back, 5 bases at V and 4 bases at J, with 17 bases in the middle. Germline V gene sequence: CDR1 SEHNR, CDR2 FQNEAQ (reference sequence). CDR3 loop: CASSPVLGQSTEAFF. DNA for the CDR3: TGTGCCAGCAGCCCCGTACTAGGACAGAGCACTGAAGCTTTCTTT.

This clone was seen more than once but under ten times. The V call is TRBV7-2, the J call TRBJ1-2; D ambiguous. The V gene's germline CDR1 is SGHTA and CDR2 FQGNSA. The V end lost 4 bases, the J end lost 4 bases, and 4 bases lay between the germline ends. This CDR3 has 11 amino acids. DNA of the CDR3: TGTGCCAGCAGCTCGGGCTATGGCTACACCTTC. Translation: CASSSGYGYTF.

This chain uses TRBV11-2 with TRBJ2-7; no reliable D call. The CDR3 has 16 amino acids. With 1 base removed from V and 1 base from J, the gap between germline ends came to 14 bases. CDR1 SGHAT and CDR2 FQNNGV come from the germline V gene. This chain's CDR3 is CASSLVVGWGSYEQYF. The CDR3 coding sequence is TGTGCCAGCAGCTTAGTGGTGGGGTGGGGTTCCTACGAGCAGTACTTC.

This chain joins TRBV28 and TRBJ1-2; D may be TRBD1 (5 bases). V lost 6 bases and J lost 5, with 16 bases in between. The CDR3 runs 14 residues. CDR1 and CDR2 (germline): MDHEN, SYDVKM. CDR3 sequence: CASSPSGGFYGYTF. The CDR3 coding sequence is TGTGCCAGCAGCCCGTCGGGGGGTTTTTATGGCTACACCTTC.

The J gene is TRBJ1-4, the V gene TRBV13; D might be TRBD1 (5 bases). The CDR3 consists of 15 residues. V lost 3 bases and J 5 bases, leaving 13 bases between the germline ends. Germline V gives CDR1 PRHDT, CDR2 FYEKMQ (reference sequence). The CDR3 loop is CASSFESGPNEKLFF. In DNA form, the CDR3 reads TGTGCCAGCAGCTTCGAGTCGGGACCCAATGAAAAACTGTTTTTT.